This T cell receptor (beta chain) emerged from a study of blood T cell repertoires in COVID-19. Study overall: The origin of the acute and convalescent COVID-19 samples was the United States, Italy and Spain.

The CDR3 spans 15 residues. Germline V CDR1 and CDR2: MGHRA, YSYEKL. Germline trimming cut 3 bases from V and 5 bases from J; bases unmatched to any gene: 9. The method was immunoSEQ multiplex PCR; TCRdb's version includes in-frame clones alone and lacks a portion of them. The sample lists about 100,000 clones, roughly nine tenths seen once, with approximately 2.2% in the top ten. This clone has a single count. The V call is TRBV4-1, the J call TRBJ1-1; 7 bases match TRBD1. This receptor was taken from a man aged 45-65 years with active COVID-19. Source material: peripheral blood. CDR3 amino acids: CASSQPQGPETEAFF. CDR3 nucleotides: TGCGCCAGCAGCCAGCCACAGGGGCCGGAGACTGAAGCTTTCTTT.